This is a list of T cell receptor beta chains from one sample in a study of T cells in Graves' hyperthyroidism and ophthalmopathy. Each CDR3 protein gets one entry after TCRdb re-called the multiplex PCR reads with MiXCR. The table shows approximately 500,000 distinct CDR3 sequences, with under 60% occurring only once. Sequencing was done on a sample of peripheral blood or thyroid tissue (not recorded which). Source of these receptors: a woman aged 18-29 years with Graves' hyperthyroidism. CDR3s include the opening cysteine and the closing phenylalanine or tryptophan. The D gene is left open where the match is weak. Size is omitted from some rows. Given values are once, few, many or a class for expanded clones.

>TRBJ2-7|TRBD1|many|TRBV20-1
TGCAGTGCTAGAACTCCCCAGGGGGTGTCCTACGAGCAGTACTTC
CSARTPQGVSYEQYF
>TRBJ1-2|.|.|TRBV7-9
TGTGCCAGCACGGTGGCCTACGAGCAGGGGACTAACTATGGCTACACCTTC
CASTVAYEQGTNYGYTF
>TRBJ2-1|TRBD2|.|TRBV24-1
TGTGCCACCAGTGATTTGGGGCTAGCGGGACGGACTGGCTATGAGCAGTTCTTC
CATSDLGLAGRTGYEQFF
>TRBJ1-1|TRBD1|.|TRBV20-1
TGCAGTGCTGCGAACCAGGGGGCGCAGTTCCTCCCTGAAGCTTTCTTT
CSAANQGAQFLPEAFF
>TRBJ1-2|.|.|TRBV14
TGTGCCAGCAGCCAAGGCCGTGGGGGCGCTGGCTACACCTTC
CASSQGRGGAGYTF
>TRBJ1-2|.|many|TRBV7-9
TGTGCCAGCAGCGAGGGGGGGGACGGCTACACCTTC
CASSEGGDGYTF
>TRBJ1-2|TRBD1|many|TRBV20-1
TGCAGTGCCCGGGACAGGGCCACGGACTATGGCTACACCTTC
CSARDRATDYGYTF
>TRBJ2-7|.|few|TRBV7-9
TGTGCCAGCAGCTTAGCCGCCTTCTACGAGCAGTACTTC
CASSLAAFYEQYF
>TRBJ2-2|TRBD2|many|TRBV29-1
TGCAGCGTTGCAAGCGGGAGGGTAAACACCGGGGAGCTGTTTTTT
CSVASGRVNTGELFF
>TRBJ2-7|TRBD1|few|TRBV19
TGTGCCAGTAGTACCGGGACAGGTGTTGCCTACGAGCAGTACTTC
CASSTGTGVAYEQYF
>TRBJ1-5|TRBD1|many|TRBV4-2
TGTGCCAGCAGCCAAAGGCGGGACAGTCGCAATCAGCCCCAGCATTTT
CASSQRRDSRNQPQHF
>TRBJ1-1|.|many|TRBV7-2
TGTGCCAGCAGCTTCCCCCAGTACACTGAAGCTTTCTTT
CASSFPQYTEAFF
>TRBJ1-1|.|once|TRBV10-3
TGTGCCAGCAGTGAAGCTGAGGATGAGAACACTGAAGCTTTCTTT
CASSEAEDENTEAFF
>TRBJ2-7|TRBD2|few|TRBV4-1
TGCGCCAGCAGCCACGGGAGCGGGAGTGGAGCTTACGAGCAGTACTTC
CASSHGSGSGAYEQYF
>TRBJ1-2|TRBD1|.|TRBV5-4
TGTGCCAGCAGCTTGTGGGACAGGGATTCTGGTGGCTACACCTTC
CASSLWDRDSGGYTF
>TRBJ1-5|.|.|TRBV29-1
TGCAGCGTTAGGTCGGGAGTTGGACAGCCCCAGCATTTT
CSVRSGVGQPQHF
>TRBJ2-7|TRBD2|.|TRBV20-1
TGCAGTGCTAGAACCGGGACTAGCGGGATTGAATACGAGCAGTACTTC
CSARTGTSGIEYEQYF
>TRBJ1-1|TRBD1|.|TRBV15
TGTGCCACCAGCAGAGCAAGGACAGGGGGCACTGAAGCTTTCTTT
CATSRARTGGTEAFF
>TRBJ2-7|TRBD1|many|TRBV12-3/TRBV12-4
TGTGCCAGCAGCCCACCGGGACAGCCCTACGAGCAGTACTTC
CASSPPGQPYEQYF
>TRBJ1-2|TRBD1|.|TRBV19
TGTGCCAGTAGCTATACCGGGACAGGGAGAGGCTACACCTTC
CASSYTGTGRGYTF
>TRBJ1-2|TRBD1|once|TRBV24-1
TGTGCCACCAGGGGGACAGGGAGGGACTATGGCTACACCTTC
CATRGTGRDYGYTF
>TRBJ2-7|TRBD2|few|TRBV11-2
TGTGCCAGCAGCTCCCCGAGGTCTAGCGGGGGGAAGAGCTCCTACGAGCAGTACTTC
CASSSPRSSGGKSSYEQYF
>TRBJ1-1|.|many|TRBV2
TGTGCCAGCAGTGAACTGGGGGACACTGAAGCTTTCTTT
CASSELGDTEAFF
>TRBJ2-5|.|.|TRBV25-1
TGTGCTAGAGAGGCGGCTCAAGAGACCCAGTACTTC
CAREAAQETQYF
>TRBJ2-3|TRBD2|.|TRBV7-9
TGTGCCAGCAGCTTAGCGCAGCGGGAGGGACCGTATTTT
CASSLAQREGPYF
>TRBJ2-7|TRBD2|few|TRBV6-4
TGTGCCAGCTTCAAGTGGGGACTAGCGGGAGGGCCGGTGTACGAGCAGTACTTC
CASFKWGLAGGPVYEQYF
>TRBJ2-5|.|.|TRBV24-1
TGTGCCACCAGTGACGCTGAGACTACCCAAGAGACCCAGTACTTC
CATSDAETTQETQYF
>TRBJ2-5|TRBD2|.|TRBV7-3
TGTGCCAGCGCAAGACTAGCGGGAGGGCCAGAGACCCAGTACTTC
CASARLAGGPETQYF
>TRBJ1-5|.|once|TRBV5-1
TGCGCCAGCAGCTTGGACCTAGCGCATGAGCAATCAGCCCAGCATTTT
CASSLDLAHEQSAQHF
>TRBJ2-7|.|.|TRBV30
TGTGCCTGGACCCGGGGACTCTCCCTAGAGCAGTACTTC
CAWTRGLSLEQYF
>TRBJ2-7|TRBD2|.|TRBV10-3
TGTGCCATCAGTACTAGCGACTACGAGCAGTACTTC
CAISTSDYEQYF
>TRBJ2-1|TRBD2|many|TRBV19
TGTGCCAGTAGTATAACTAGCGTAACCTACAATGAGCAGTTCTTC
CASSITSVTYNEQFF
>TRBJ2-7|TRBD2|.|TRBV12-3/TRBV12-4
TGTGCCAGCAGTTCACTTTTAACAACCAGACGGGAGGCTTCCTACGAGCAGTACTTC
CASSSLLTTRREASYEQYF
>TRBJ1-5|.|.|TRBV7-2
TGTGCCAGCAGCACCTTTACGGGGACCCAGCATTTT
CASSTFTGTQHF
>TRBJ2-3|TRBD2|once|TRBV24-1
TGTGCCACCAGTGATTTGCAAACTAGCGGGAGCACAGATACGCAGTATTTT
CATSDLQTSGSTDTQYF
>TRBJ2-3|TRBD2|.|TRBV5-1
TGCGCCAGCAGCCCTGGGACTAGCGGGAAGATAGACGCTAGCACAGATACGCAGTATTTT
CASSPGTSGKIDASTDTQYF
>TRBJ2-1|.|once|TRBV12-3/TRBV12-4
TGTGCCAGCAGTCTCGGGGACTCAACCTCCCAGTTCTTC
CASSLGDSTSQFF
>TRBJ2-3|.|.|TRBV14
TGTGCCAGCAGCCAGCTCCGGGGAATGGGAGGAGATACGCAGTATTTT
CASSQLRGMGGDTQYF
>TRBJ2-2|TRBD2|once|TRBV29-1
TGCAGCGTTGAAAAAGCGGGAAGGACCGGGGAGCTGTTTTTT
CSVEKAGRTGELFF
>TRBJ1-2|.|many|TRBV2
TGTGCCAGCAGTGCCGAGGGCTATGGCTACACCTTC
CASSAEGYGYTF
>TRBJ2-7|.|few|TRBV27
TGTGCCGCAGCCGCCCAGTCCGACTACGAGCAGTACTTC
CAAAAQSDYEQYF
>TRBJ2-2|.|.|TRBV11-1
TGTGCCAGCACCCCGTCATGGGAGGAGGAGCTGTTTTTT
CASTPSWEEELFF
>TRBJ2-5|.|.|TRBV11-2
TGTGCCAGCAGCTTATCGTGGGACCAAGAGACCCAGTACTTC
CASSLSWDQETQYF
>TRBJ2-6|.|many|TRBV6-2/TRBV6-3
TGTGCCAGCAGAAACGGAGGGGTCGGGGCCAACGTCCTGACTTTC
CASRNGGVGANVLTF
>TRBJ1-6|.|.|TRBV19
TGTGCCAGTAGGCGGACTAGCGGGACCTCACCCCTCCACTTT
CASRRTSGTSPLHF
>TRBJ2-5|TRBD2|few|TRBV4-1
TGCGCCAGCAGCCAAGGTTACAGCGGGAGCACAGAGACCCAGTACTTC
CASSQGYSGSTETQYF
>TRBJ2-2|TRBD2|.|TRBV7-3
TGTGCCAGTAGTCCGGGACTAGCGCGCGGTGAGCAGTTTTTT
CASSPGLARGEQFF
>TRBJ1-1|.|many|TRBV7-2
TGTGCCAGCAGTCCCGGGGGGGCAAGTGAAGCTTTCTTT
CASSPGGASEAFF
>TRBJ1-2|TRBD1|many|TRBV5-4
TGTGCCAGCAGCCACGGGACAGGGGGCGGTGGCTACACCTTC
CASSHGTGGGGYTF